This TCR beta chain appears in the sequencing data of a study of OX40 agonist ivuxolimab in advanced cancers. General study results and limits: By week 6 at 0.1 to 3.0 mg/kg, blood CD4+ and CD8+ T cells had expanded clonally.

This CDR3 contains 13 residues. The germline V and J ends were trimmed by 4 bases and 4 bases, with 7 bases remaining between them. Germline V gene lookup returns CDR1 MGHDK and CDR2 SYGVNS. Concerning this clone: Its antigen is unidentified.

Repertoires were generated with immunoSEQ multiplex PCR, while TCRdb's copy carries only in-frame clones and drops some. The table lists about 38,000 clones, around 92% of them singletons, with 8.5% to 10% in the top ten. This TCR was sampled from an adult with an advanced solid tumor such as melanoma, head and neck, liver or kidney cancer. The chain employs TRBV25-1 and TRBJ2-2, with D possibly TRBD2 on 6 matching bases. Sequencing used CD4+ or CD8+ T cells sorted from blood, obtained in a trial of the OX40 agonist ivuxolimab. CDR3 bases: TGTGCCAGCAGTGGGAGGGGCACCGGGGAGCTGTTTTTT. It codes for CASSGRGTGELFF.